The source of this TCR beta chain is a study of blood T cell repertoires in COVID-19. Study-wide background: COVID-19 samples from acute and convalescent phases originated in the United States, Italy and Spain. In each case, the material was cDNA or gDNA derived from T cells, B-cell-depleted T cells, or PBMCs.

Original processing methods: Nucleated cell number was recorded as an estimate derived from reference gene primer amplification. Profiled with immunoSEQ multiplex PCR; TCRdb holds only in-frame clones, not every one. The DNA gave D and trimming, while V, J and clone size come from that table. The table has under 200,000 clones, roughly 77% seen once. V dropped 9 bases and J dropped 7 bases, with 16 bases sitting between them. CDR3 size: 13 residues. Source material: peripheral blood. This receptor was obtained from a man in his 70s with active or convalescent COVID-19. This chain connects TRBV12-3 or TRBV12-4 to TRBJ1-3; the D gene is possibly TRBD1 (5 bases). CDR3 amino acids: CASERGGRNTIYF. CDR3 DNA: TGTGCCAGTGAAAGGGGTGGGAGGAACACCATATATTTT.